The entry that follows covers one T cell receptor (beta chain) sequence. With a much larger clone just one base away, this may be a read error. CDR1 and CDR2 from the germline V gene are SGHTA and FQGNSA. The CDR3 loop spans 11 amino acids. Arm-PCR of CDR3 regions and iRepertoire HTBI primers were used to build TCR beta libraries. MiXCR was run by TCRdb on the multiplex PCR reads, yielding one entry per CDR3 protein. The table includes roughly 560,000 distinct CDR3 sequences, around 13% detected once. The record originates from a study of regulatory T cells in long-lasting Graves disease. Sample time point: newly diagnosed GD, antithyroid drugs for less than 3 months. Isolated PBMC RNA provided the starting material for the TCR library. These data were likewise used in another study, on T cells in Graves' hyperthyroidism and ophthalmopathy.

This sequence was found in a woman aged 25-40 years with Graves disease. The chain is built from TRBV7-2 and TRBJ2-4; 8 bases are a match to TRBD1. The specimen comprised peripheral blood mononuclear cells (PBMCs), sampled at new diagnosis, from a patient treated with antithyroid drugs. In DNA form, the CDR3 reads TGTGCCAGCAGCGCCCGGACAGGGAGCCTCTTC. Translated, it gives CASSARTGSLF.